Detailed here is one T cell receptor (beta chain). The antigen remains undetermined. Specified time point: week 11, during vaccination. What each vaccine dose contained was 300 ug of mutant IDH1 20-mer peptide, accompanied by topical imiquimod. Here immunoSEQ multiplex PCR was the method, and the copy in TCRdb shows in-frame clones only, minus some. There are some 54,000 clones in the sample; roughly 90% occur only once, and over 2% lies in the top ten. In germline, CDR1 is LNHDA, CDR2 SQIVND (reference sequence). The CDR3 runs 15 residues. V lost 4 bases, J lost 0 bases, and 10 bases lay in between. The entry originates in a study of a mutant IDH1 vaccine in newly diagnosed glioma. Study summary: Patients were started on vaccination 4-6 weeks after radiotherapy alone, or with temozolomide cycles. Among treated patients, about 62% were male and around 38% female, and mean age was approximately 43 years. The earlier regimen, radiotherapy, temozolomide, or both, was most often both.

Study observations and caveats: Changes in the top peripheral T cell clonotypes seemingly had no bearing on pseudoprogression.

This TCR derives from a man in his fifties with glioma. The sample here was PBMCs, taken from a glioma patient whose treatment included an IDH1 peptide vaccine. The rearrangement joins TRBV19 to TRBJ1-5; D might be TRBD1 (5 bases). DNA of the CDR3: TGTGCCAGTAGTACCGGACAATATAGCAATCAGCCCCAGCATTTT. As protein: CASSTGQYSNQPQHF.